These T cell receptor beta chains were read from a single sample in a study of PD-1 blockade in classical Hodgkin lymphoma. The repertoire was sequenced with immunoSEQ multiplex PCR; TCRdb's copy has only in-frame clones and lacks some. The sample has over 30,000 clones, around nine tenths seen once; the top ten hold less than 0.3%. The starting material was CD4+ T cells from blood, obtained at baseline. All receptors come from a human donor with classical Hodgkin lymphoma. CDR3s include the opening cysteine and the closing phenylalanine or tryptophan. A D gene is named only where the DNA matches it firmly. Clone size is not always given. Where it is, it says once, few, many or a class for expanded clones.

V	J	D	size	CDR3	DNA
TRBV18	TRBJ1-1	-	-	CASSPLPGRNTEAFF	TGTGCCAGCTCACCCCTCCCAGGGCGGAACACTGAAGCTTTCTTT
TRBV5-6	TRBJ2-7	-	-	CASSLIWGQEQYF	TGTGCCAGCAGCTTGATCTGGGGGCAAGAGCAGTACTTC
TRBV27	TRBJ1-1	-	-	CASSLERLGSEAFF	TGTGCCAGCAGTTTAGAACGATTAGGTTCTGAAGCTTTCTTT
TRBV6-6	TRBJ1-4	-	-	CASSYRTDNEKLFF	TGTGCCAGCAGTTACAGGACAGACAATGAAAAACTGTTTTTT
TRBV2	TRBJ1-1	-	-	CASNPLRDTEAFF	TGTGCCAGCAACCCACTCCGGGACACTGAAGCTTTCTTT
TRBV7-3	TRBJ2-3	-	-	CASSPTTTGPDTQYF	TGTGCCAGCAGCCCAACAACTACAGGGCCAGATACGCAGTATTTT
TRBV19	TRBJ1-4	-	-	CASSTQGATNEKLFF	TGTGCCAGTAGTACCCAGGGTGCAACTAATGAAAAACTGTTTTTT
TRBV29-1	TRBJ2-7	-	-	CSVAYLTYEQYF	TGCAGCGTCGCCTACCTGACCTACGAGCAGTACTTC
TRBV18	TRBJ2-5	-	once	CASSPLPSSQETQYF	TGTGCCAGCTCACCTCTCCCATCAAGCCAAGAGACCCAGTACTTC
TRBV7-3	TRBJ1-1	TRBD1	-	CASSPRQGSGTEAFF	TGTGCCAGCAGCCCACGACAGGGGTCGGGCACTGAAGCTTTCTTT
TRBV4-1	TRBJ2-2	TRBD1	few	CASSPLGRTGVGPNKNTGELFF	TGCGCCAGCAGCCCCTTAGGTAGGACAGGGGTAGGACCCAATAAGAACACCGGGGAGCTGTTTTTT
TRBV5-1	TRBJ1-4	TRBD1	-	CASSLGTGTGSVREKLFF	TGCGCCAGCAGCTTGGGCACCGGGACAGGGTCTGTGCGTGAAAAACTGTTTTTT
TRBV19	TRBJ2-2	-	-	CASTREYGELFF	TGTGCCAGTACTAGGGAGTACGGGGAGCTGTTTTTT
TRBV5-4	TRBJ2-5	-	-	CASSLAVAEETQYF	TGTGCCAGCAGCTTGGCAGTAGCGGAAGAGACCCAGTACTTC
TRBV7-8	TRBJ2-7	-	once	CASSPRTMNSYEQYF	TGTGCCAGCAGCCCGCGGACAATGAACTCCTACGAGCAGTACTTC
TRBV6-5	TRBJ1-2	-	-	CASSYSRSSHYGYTF	TGTGCCAGCAGTTACTCGAGGTCTTCCCACTATGGCTACACCTTC
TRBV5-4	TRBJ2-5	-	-	CASSPRSGKYQETQYF	TGTGCCAGCAGCCCCCGGTCAGGGAAGTACCAAGAGACCCAGTACTTC
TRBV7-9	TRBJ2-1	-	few	CASSLVLDYNEQFF	TGTGCCAGCAGCTTAGTTCTGGACTACAATGAGCAGTTCTTC
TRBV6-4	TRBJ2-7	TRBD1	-	CASSPGTGFIDEQYF	TGTGCCAGCAGTCCCGGGACAGGGTTTATCGACGAGCAGTACTTC
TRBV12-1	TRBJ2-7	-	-	CASSSLAGKSYEQYF	TGTGCCAGCAGCTCTTTAGCGGGAAAGAGCTACGAGCAGTACTTC
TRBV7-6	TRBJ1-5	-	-	CASSLAYRDQPQHF	TGTGCCAGCAGCTTAGCGTACAGAGATCAGCCCCAGCATTTT
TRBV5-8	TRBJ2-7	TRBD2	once	CASSLGAGGGDEQYF	TGTGCCAGCAGCTTGGGGGCGGGGGGAGGCGACGAGCAGTACTTC
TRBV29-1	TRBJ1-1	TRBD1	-	CSGEDRAGLEAFF	TGCAGCGGTGAGGACAGGGCCGGTTTGGAAGCTTTCTTT
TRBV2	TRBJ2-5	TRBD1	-	CASSEEAGGRETQYF	TGTGCCAGCAGTGAAGAGGCAGGGGGTAGGGAGACCCAGTACTTC
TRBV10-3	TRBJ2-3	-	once	CATSELGQGASDTQYF	TGTGCCACCAGTGAGCTGGGCCAGGGAGCTTCAGATACGCAGTATTTT
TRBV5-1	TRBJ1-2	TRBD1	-	CASSPGTGIYYGYTF	TGCGCCAGCAGCCCTGGGACAGGGATTTACTATGGCTACACCTTC
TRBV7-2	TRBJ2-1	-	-	CASSFRDAPFGNEQFF	TGTGCCAGCAGCTTCCGTGACGCGCCATTCGGAAATGAGCAGTTCTTC
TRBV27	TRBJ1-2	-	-	CASSLSRDYGYTF	TGTGCCAGCAGTTTATCCAGGGACTATGGCTACACCTTC
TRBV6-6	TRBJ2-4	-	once	CASSPPFAKNIQYF	TGTGCCAGCAGCCCCCCGTTTGCCAAAAACATTCAGTACTTC
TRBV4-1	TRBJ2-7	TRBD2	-	CASSQGPGRVLATYEQYF	TGCGCCAGCAGCCAAGGTCCAGGGCGCGTACTAGCGACCTACGAGCAGTACTTC
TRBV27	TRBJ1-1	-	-	CASSLSGGRAFF	TGTGCCAGCAGTTTATCAGGGGGTCGAGCTTTCTTT
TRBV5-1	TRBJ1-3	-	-	CASSLEAGLGSGNTIYF	TGCGCCAGCAGCTTGGAGGCAGGGCTTGGGTCTGGAAACACCATATATTTT
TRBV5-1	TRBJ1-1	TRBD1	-	CASSGRDSNTEAFF	TGCGCCAGCAGCGGCCGGGACAGCAACACTGAAGCTTTCTTT
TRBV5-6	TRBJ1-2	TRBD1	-	CASSLGDRADYGYTF	TGTGCCAGCAGCTTGGGGGACAGGGCCGACTATGGCTACACCTTC
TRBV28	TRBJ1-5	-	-	CASSPGGGQPQHF	TGTGCCAGCAGTCCAGGAGGGGGTCAGCCCCAGCATTTT
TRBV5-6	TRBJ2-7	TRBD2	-	CASSWVPGLAGGEQYF	TGTGCCAGCAGCTGGGTACCGGGACTAGCGGGAGGGGAGCAGTACTTC
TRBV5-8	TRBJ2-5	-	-	CASSLGVVQETQYF	TGTGCCAGCAGCTTGGGGGTGGTGCAAGAGACCCAGTACTTC
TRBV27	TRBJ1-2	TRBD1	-	CASSSGTGGYYGYTF	TGTGCCAGCAGCTCCGGGACAGGGGGTTACTATGGCTACACCTTC
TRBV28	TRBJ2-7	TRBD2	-	CASSTRAGLAGERSYEQYF	TGTGCCAGCAGTACCCGCGCGGGACTAGCGGGAGAACGGTCCTACGAGCAGTACTTC
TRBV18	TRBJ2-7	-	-	CASSPVPGGLIYEQYF	TGTGCCAGCTCACCGGTCCCAGGGGGGCTAATCTACGAGCAGTACTTC
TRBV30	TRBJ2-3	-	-	CAGGTSDTQYF	TGTGCCGGAGGTACGTCAGATACGCAGTATTTT
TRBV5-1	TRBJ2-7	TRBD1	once	CASSPRGSSYEQYF	TGCGCCAGCAGCCCCAGGGGGAGCTCCTACGAGCAGTACTTC
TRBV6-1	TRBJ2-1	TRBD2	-	CASSGLAGPNNEQFF	TGTGCCAGCAGTGGACTAGCGGGGCCAAACAATGAGCAGTTCTTC
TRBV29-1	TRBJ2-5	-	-	CSSQRLGQETQYF	TGCAGCTCCCAAAGGTTGGGCCAAGAGACCCAGTACTTC
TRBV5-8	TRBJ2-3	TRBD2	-	CASSSWGGGPTDTQYF	TGTGCCAGCAGCTCGTGGGGCGGGGGACCCACAGATACGCAGTATTTT
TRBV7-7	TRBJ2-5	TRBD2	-	CASSSSAGGIETQYF	TGTGCCAGCAGCTCATCAGCGGGAGGGATAGAGACCCAGTACTTC
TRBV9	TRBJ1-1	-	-	CASSGAEGGTEAFF	TGTGCCAGCAGCGGGGCCGAGGGGGGCACTGAAGCTTTCTTT
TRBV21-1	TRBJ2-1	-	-	CASSTTLAGYYNEQFF	TGTGCCAGCAGCACAACACTAGCGGGGTACTACAATGAGCAGTTCTTC
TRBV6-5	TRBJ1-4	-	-	CASRPGTRGEKLFF	TGTGCCAGCAGACCCGGGACGCGGGGTGAAAAACTGTTTTTT
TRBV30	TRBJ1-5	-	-	CAWSSGRTLKQPQHF	TGTGCCTGGAGTTCGGGCCGAACTCTGAAACAGCCCCAGCATTTT
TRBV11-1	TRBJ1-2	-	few	CASSLDGEDYGYTF	TGTGCCAGCAGCTTAGACGGTGAAGACTATGGCTACACCTTC
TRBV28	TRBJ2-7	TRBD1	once	CASQSDRVGEQYF	TGTGCCAGCCAGTCGGACAGGGTAGGCGAGCAGTACTTC